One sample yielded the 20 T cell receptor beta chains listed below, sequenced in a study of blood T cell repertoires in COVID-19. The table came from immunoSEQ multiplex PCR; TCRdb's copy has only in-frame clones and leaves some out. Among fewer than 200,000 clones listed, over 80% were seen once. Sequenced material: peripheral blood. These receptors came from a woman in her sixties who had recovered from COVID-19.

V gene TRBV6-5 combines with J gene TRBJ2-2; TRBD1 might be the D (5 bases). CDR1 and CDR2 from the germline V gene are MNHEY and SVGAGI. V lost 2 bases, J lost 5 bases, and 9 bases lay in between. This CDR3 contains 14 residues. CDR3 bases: TGTGCCAGCAGTTACATGTCAGGGACCGGGGAGCTGTTTTTT. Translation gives CASSYMSGTGELFF.

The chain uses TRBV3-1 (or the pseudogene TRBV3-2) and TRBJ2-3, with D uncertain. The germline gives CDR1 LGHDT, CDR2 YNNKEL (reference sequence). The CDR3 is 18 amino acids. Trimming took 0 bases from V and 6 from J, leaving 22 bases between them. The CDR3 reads CASSQEAVGLGHTDTQYF. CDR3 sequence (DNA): TGTGCCAGCAGCCAAGAGGCCGTCGGTCTAGGCCACACGGATACGCAGTATTTT.

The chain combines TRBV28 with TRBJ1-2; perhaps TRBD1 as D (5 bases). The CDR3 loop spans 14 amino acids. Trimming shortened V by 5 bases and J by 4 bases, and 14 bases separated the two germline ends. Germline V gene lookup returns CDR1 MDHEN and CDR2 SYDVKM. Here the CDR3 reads CASSPYDRFYGYTF. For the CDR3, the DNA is TGTGCCAGCAGTCCCTACGACAGATTCTATGGCTACACCTTC.

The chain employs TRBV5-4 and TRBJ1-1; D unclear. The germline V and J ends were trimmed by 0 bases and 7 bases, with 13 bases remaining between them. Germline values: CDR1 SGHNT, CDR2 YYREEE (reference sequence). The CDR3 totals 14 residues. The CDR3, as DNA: TGTGCCAGCAGCTTGGGAGGCAGAACCCTTGAAGCTTTCTTT. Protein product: CASSLGGRTLEAFF.

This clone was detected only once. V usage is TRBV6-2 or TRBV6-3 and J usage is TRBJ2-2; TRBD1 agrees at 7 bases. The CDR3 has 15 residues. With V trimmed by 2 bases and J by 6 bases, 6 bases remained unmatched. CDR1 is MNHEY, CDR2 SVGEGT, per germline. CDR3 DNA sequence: TGTGCCAGCAGTTACGACAGGGCCGCCGCCGGGGAGCTGTTTTTT. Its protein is CASSYDRAAAGELFF.

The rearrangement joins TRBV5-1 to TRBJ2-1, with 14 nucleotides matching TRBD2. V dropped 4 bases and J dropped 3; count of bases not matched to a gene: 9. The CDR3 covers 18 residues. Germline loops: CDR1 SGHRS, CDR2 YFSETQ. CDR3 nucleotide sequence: TGCGCCAGCAGCCTAGGGACTAGCGGGGGCCCGATCTACAATGAGCAGTTCTTC. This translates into CASSLGTSGGPIYNEQFF.

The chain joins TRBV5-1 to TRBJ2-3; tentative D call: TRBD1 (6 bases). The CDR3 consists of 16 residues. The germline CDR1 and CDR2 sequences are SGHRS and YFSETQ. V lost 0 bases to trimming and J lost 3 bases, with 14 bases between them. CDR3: CASSLGIQGGTDTQYF. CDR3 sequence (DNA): TGCGCCAGCAGCTTGGGAATACAGGGCGGGACAGATACGCAGTATTTT.

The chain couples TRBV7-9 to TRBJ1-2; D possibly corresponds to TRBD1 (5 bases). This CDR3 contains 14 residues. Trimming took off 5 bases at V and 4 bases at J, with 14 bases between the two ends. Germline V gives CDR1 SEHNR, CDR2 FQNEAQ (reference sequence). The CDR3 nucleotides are TGTGCCAGCAGCAAAGAGGGGACTCTCTATGGCTACACCTTC. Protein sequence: CASSKEGTLYGYTF. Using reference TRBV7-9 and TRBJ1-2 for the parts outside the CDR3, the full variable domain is DTGVSQNPRHKITKRGQNVTFRCDPISEHNRLYWYRQTLGQGPEFLTYFQNEAQLEKSRLLSDRFSAERPKGSFSTLEIQRTEQGDSAMYLCASSKEGTLYGYTFGSGTRLTVV.

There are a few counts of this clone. The CDR3 nucleotides are TGTGCCAGCAGTTTAGGGGGCTTCTACGGGTTTGAAGCTTTCTTT. Translating it yields CASSLGGFYGFEAFF. The chain carries TRBV27 and TRBJ1-1, with D possibly being TRBD1 (6 bases). The CDR3 totals 15 residues. Germline-derived CDR1 and CDR2 are MNHEY and SMNVEV (reference sequence). The ends were cut back, 2 bases at V and 7 bases at J, with 17 bases in the middle.

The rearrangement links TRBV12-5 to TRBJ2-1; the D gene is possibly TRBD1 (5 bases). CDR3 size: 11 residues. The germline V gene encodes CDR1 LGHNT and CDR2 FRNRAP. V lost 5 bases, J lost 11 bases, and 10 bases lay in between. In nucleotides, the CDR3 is TGTGCTAGTGGTCCGCGACAGCAGCAGTTCTTC. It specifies CASGPRQQQFF.

The CDR3 loop is CASSLAGGSPLHF. CDR3 nucleotide sequence: TGTGCCAGCAGCCTTGCGGGGGGGTCACCCCTCCACTTT. The chain joins TRBV12-3 or TRBV12-4 to TRBJ1-6; TRBD1 might be the D (5 bases). The V gene lost 6 bases and the J gene lost 10 bases, with 13 bases spanning the gap. The CDR3 spans 13 residues.

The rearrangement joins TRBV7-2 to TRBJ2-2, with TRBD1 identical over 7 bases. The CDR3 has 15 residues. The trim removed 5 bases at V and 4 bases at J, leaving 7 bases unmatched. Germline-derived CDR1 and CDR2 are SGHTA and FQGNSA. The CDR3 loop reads CASSTRQGSTGELFF. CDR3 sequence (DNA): TGTGCCAGCAGCACTAGACAGGGCTCCACCGGGGAGCTGTTTTTT.

This CDR3 reads CASRPTGGSGNTIYF. In DNA form, the CDR3 reads TGTGCCAGCCGGCCCACAGGGGGCTCTGGAAACACCATATATTTT. The chain combines TRBV6-5 with TRBJ1-3; the match to TRBD1 covers 8 bases. The CDR3 is 15 amino acids. CDR1 and CDR2 (germline): MNHEY, SVGAGI. Germline trimming cut 8 bases from V and 0 bases from J; bases unmatched to any gene: 6.

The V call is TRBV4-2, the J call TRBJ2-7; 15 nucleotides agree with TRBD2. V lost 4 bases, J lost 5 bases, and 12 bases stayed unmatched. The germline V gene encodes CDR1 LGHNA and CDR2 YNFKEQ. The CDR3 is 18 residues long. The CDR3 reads CASSRNYRTSGGAHEQYF. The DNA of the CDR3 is TGTGCCAGCAGCCGGAATTATAGGACTAGCGGGGGGGCCCACGAGCAGTACTTC.

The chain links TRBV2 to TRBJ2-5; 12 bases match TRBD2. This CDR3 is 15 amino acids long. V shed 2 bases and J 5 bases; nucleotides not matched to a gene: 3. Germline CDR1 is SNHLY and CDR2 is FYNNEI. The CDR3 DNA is TGTGCCAGCAGTGAACTAGCGGGGGGGCGGGAGACCCAGTACTTC. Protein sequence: CASSELAGGRETQYF.

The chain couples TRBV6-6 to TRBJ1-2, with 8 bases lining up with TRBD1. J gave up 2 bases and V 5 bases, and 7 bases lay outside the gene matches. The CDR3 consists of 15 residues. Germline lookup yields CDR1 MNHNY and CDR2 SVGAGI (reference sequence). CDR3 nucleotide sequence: TGTGCCAGCAGTAACGGACAGGGACAGAACTATGGCTACACCTTC. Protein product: CASSNGQGQNYGYTF.

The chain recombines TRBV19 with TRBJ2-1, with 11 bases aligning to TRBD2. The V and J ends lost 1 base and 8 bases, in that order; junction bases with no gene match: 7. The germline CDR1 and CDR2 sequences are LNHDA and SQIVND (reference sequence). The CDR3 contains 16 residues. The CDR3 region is CASSIALAGGGDEQFF. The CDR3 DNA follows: TGTGCCAGTAGTATAGCTCTAGCGGGGGGTGGCGATGAGCAGTTCTTC.

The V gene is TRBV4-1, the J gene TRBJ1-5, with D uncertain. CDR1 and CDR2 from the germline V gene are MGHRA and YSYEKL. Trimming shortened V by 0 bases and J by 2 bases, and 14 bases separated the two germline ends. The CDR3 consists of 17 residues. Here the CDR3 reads CASSQDYPEEGNQPQHF. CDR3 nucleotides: TGCGCCAGCAGCCAAGATTACCCGGAAGAGGGCAATCAGCCCCAGCATTTT.

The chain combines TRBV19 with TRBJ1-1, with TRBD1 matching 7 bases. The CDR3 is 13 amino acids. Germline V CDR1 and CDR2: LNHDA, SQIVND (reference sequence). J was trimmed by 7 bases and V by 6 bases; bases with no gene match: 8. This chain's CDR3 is CASRGQPRDEAFF. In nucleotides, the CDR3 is TGTGCCAGTAGGGGACAGCCGCGCGATGAAGCTTTCTTT.

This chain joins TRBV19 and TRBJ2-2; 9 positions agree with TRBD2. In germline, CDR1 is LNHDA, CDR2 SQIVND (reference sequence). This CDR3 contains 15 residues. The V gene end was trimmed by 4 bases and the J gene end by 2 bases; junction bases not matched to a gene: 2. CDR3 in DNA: TGTGCCAGTAGTAGCGGGGGGGTTAACACCGGGGAGCTGTTTTTT. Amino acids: CASSSGGVNTGELFF.